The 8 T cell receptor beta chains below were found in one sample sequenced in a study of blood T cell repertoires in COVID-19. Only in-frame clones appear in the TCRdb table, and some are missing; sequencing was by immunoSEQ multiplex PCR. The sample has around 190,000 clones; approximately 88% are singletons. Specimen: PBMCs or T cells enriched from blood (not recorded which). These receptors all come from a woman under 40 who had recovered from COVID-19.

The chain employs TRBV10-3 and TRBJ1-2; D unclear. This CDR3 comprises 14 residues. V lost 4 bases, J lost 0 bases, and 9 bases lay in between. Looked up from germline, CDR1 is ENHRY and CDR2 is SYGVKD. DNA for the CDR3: TGTGCCATCAGTGTGGAGACCGCTAACTATGGCTACACCTTC. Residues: CAISVETANYGYTF.

The DNA of the CDR3 is TGTGCCTGGAGTGTAGCGGGAAATGGCGGAGATACGCAGTATTTT. This encodes CAWSVAGNGGDTQYF. This rearrangement joins TRBV30 to TRBJ2-3, with 7 bases fitting TRBD2. Germline V gene data show CDR1 as GTSNPN and CDR2 as SVGIG (reference sequence). The CDR3 totals 15 residues. The junction had 8 bases not matched to a gene; V was cut back by 0 bases and J by 5 bases.

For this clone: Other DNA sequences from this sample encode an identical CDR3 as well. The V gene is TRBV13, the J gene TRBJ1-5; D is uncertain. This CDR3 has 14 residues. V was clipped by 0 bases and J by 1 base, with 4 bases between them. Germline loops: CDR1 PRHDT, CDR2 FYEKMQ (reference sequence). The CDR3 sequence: CASSLGESNQPQHF. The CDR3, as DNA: TGTGCCAGCAGCTTAGGAGAGAGCAATCAGCCCCAGCATTTT.

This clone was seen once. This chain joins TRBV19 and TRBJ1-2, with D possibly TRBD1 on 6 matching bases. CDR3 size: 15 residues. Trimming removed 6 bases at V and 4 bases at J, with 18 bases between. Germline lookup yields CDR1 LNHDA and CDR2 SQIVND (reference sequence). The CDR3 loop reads CASRPFGGAGYGYTF. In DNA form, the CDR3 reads TGTGCCAGTAGACCTTTCGGGGGGGCTGGCTATGGCTACACCTTC.

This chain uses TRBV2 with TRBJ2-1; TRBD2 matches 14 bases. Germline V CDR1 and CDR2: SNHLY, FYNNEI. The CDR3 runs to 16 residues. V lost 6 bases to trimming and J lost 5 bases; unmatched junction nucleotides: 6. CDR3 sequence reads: CASREPGLAGDNEQFF. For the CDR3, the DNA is TGTGCCAGCAGGGAGCCGGGACTAGCGGGGGACAATGAGCAGTTCTTC.

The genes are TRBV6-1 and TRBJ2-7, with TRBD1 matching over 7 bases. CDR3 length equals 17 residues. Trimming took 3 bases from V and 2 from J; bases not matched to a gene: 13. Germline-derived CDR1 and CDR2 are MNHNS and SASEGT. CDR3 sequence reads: CASSERRTGTYPYEQYV. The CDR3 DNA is TGTGCCAGCAGTGAGCGTAGGACAGGTACCTACCCCTACGAGCAGTACGTC.

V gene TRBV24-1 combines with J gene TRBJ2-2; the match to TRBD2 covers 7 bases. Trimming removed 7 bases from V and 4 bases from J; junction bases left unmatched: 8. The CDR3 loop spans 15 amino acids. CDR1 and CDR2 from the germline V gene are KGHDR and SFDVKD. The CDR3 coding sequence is TGTGCCACCAGGGGCGACGCGGGAGTCACCGGGGAGCTGTTTTTT. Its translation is CATRGDAGVTGELFF.

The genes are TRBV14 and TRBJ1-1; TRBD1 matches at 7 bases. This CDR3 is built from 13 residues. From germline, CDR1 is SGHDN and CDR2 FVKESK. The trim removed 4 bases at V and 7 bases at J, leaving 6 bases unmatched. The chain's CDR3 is CASSPFGTVEAFF. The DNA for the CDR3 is TGTGCCAGCAGCCCTTTCGGGACAGTTGAAGCTTTCTTT. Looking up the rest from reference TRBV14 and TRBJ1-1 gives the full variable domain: EAGVTQFPSHSVIEKGQTVTLRCDPISGHDNLYWYRRVMGKEIKFLLHFVKESKQDESGMPNNRFLAERTGGTYSTLKVQPAELEDSGVYFCASSPFGTVEAFFGQGTRLTVV.